This T cell receptor (beta chain) originates from a study of blood T cell repertoires in COVID-19. Study-level information: Both acute and convalescent COVID-19 samples were obtained from the United States, Italy and Spain. T cells, B-cell-depleted T cells, or PBMCs provided the cDNA or gDNA that served as material.

Method: immunoSEQ multiplex PCR; TCRdb's copy keeps in-frame clones and lacks some. There are 140,000 or so clones in the sample; more than 75% occur only once, and less than 5.5% lies in the top ten. Deletions cut 3 bases from V and 0 bases from J, with 9 bases between. Per the germline V gene, CDR1 is SGDLS and CDR2 is YYNGEE. This CDR3 is built from 14 residues. This TCR was sampled from a woman aged 50 to 65 with acute or convalescent COVID-19. The V call is TRBV9, the J call TRBJ1-1, with a weak D call TRBD1 (5 bases). Sequenced material: peripheral blood. CDR3 DNA: TGTGCCAGCAGCGAGGGACTGATGAACACTGAAGCTTTCTTT. Amino acid sequence: CASSEGLMNTEAFF.